This T cell receptor (beta chain) was identified in a study of post-analysis software for immune sequencing data. Prepared libraries of TCR beta cDNA carried unique molecular identifiers. A single record per CDR3 protein comes from TCRdb applying MiXCR to the PCR reads. Here the sample spans roughly 700,000 distinct CDR3 sequences, just under 30% being singletons. Study-level results: Elevated frequency relative to controls characterized 4 or 5 TRBV segments in patients, TRBV5-6, TRBV5-1 and TRBV20-1 among them.

A note on this clonotype: The antigen remains unidentified.

Germline V gene lookup returns CDR1 SGHTA and CDR2 FQGNSA. Deletions cut 3 bases from V and 1 base from J, with 9 bases between. This CDR3 spans 14 amino acids. This TCR derives from a girl between 10 and 17 years old with multiple sclerosis. The gene calls are TRBV7-2 and TRBJ1-2; weak D call: TRBD1 (6 bases). The specimen sequenced was blood. The CDR3 nucleotides read TGTGCCAGCAGCTTCGCAGGGGATAACTATGGCTACACCTTC. Residues: CASSFAGDNYGYTF.